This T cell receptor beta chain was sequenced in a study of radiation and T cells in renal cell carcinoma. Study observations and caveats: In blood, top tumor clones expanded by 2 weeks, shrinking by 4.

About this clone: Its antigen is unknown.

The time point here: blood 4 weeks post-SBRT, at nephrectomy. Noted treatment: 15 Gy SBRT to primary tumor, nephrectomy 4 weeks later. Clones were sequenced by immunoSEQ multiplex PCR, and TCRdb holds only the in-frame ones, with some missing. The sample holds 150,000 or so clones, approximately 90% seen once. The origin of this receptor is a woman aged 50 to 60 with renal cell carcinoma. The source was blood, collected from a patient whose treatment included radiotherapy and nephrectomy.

DNA of the CDR3: TGTGCCAGCAGCTTGAGAGGGGGGGGCGCCGGAAGGGATGAAAAACTGTTTTTT. Protein product: CASSLRGGGAGRDEKLFF. V is TRBV13 and J is TRBJ1-4; tentatively, D is TRBD1 (6 bases). Germline V gene data show CDR1 as PRHDT and CDR2 as FYEKMQ (reference sequence). Trimming removed 3 bases at V and 6 bases at J, with 23 bases between. The CDR3 runs 18 residues.